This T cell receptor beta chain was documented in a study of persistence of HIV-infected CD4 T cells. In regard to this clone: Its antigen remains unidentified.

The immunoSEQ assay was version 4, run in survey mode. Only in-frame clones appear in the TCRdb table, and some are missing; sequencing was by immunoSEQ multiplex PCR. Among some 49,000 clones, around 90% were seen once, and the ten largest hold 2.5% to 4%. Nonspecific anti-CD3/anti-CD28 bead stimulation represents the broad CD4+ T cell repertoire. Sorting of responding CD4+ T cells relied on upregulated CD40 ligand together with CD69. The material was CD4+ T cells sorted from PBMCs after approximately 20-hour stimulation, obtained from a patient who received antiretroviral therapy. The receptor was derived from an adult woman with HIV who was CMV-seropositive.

In DNA, the CDR3 is TGTGCCAGCAGCCCTCGACAGGGAGTGACGTTCGGTACGCAGTATTTT. This gives the protein CASSPRQGVTFGTQYF. This chain links TRBV14 with TRBJ2-3; the match to TRBD1 covers 7 bases. This CDR3 comprises 16 residues. Trimming at V came to 4 bases and at J to 8 bases, leaving 15 bases not matched to a gene. Germline V gene sequence: CDR1 SGHDN, CDR2 FVKESK.